These 18 T cell receptor beta chains share one sample of origin, sequenced in a study of blood T cells in healthy people across ages. A sample-barcoded 5' primer and a J-beta primer mix were used in a second PCR of about 7 to 12 cycles. One entry per CDR3 protein, called by TCRdb with MiXCR from the 5' RACE reads. The sample shows roughly 1,000,000 distinct CDR3 sequences, approximately 25% of them seen only once. This sample also belongs to another study, concerning T cells of mothers and their children.

Sequencing was done on a sample of blood. These receptors were obtained from a girl aged 2 to 10 in good health.

This clonotype was detected only a few times. J is TRBJ2-5 and V is TRBV7-9; 11 bases agree with TRBD2. The closer fit of TRBJ2-1 to the DNA end suggests the J call may be wrong. The CDR3 consists of 15 residues. Germline V gene lookup returns CDR1 SEHNR and CDR2 FQNEAQ (reference sequence). The CDR3 loop is CASSQGLAEGNEQFF. The CDR3 nucleotides are TGTGCCAGCAGTCAGGGACTAGCGGAGGGAAATGAGCAGTTCTTC.

The sample holds a few counts of this clonotype. V is TRBV20-1 and J is TRBJ2-5; no firm D call. Gene TRBJ2-1 matches the end of the DNA better, so the J call may be wrong. The CDR3 is made up of 11 amino acids. Germline CDR1 and CDR2: DFQATT and SNEGSKA (reference sequence). The CDR3 nucleotides read TGCAGTGCCACTGGGGTCAATGAGCAGTTCTTC. Amino acid sequence: CSATGVNEQFF.

This clonotype was detected a few times. The chain uses TRBV12-3 or TRBV12-4 and TRBJ2-5; no firm D call. The J call may be wrong; the DNA end is better matched by TRBJ2-7. The CDR3 runs 16 residues. Here the CDR3 DNA reads TGTGCCAGCACCCCGGGCAGTGGAGCCTCACTCTACGAGCAGTACTTC. Protein: CASTPGSGASLYEQYF.

This chain connects TRBV29-1 to TRBJ2-1; 7 positions match TRBD2. Germline CDR1 reads SQVTM; CDR2 reads ANQGSEA. The CDR3 contains 14 residues. V trimming: 5 bases; J trimming: 8 bases; junction bases outside the gene matches: 12. CDR3 in amino acids: CSVRGLEGADEQFF. For the CDR3, the DNA is TGCAGCGTTAGAGGACTAGAGGGCGCGGATGAGCAGTTCTTC.

The chain joins TRBV6-1 to TRBJ2-5, with D maybe TRBD2 (5 bases). Trimming took off 3 bases at V and 0 bases at J, with 8 bases between the two ends. The CDR3 loop spans 14 amino acids. Germline V gene sequence: CDR1 MNHNS, CDR2 SASEGT. The CDR3 here is CASSDDGDQETQYF. The CDR3 coding sequence is TGTGCCAGCAGTGACGACGGGGACCAAGAGACCCAGTACTTC.

This chain connects TRBV12-3 or TRBV12-4 to TRBJ1-1; 7 nucleotides agree with TRBD1. The length of the CDR3 is 13 residues. Unmatched junction bases numbered 5, after V lost 4 bases and J lost 6 bases. CDR3 residues: CASSSRQGAEAFF. CDR3 sequence (DNA): TGTGCCAGCAGTTCCCGGCAGGGGGCTGAAGCTTTCTTT.

With respect to this clonotype: At one boundary the junction diverges from the germline segment, which might be a read error. The V and J genes are TRBV5-5 and TRBJ2-3, with D unclear. The CDR3 is made up of 15 amino acids. Germline loops: CDR1 SGHKS, CDR2 YYEKEE (reference sequence). In DNA, the CDR3 is TGTGCCAGCAGCTTTCCCTCTCCCTTCACAGATACGCACTATTTT. This gives the protein CASSFPSPFTDTHYF.

The rearrangement uses TRBV5-5 and TRBJ1-4, with D possibly matching TRBD1 (5 bases). CDR1 SGHKS and CDR2 YYEKEE come from the germline V gene (reference sequence). The length of the CDR3 is 17 residues. V gave up 2 bases and J gave up 1 base, with 15 bases separating them. The DNA for the CDR3 is TGTGCCAGCAGCTTCCGGCAGGGACGTTTAACTAATGAAAAACTGTTTTTT. This translates into CASSFRQGRLTNEKLFF.

This clonotype was recorded at least ten times. V is TRBV27 and J is TRBJ2-6; no firm D call. Looked up from germline, CDR1 is MNHEY and CDR2 is SMNVEV (reference sequence). CDR3 length: 14 residues. The V end lost 8 bases, the J end lost 2 bases, and 10 bases lay between the germline ends. CDR3 protein: CASGSFAGANVLTF. CDR3 bases: TGTGCCAGCGGTTCTTTTGCTGGGGCCAACGTCCTGACTTTC.

The CDR3, as DNA: TGCAGTGCTAGAGATCCCAACACAGCGGACGAGCAGTACTTC. It translates to CSARDPNTADEQYF. The gene calls are TRBV20-1 and TRBJ2-5; possibly TRBD2 for D (5 bases). The end of the DNA is better explained by TRBJ2-7, so the J call may be wrong. The germline V gene encodes CDR1 DFQATT and CDR2 SNEGSKA (reference sequence). The CDR3 has 14 residues.

This clonotype was seen a handful of times. The CDR3 bases are TGTGCCAGCAGCTTAAATTCAGGGGGTAATCAGCCCCAGCATTTT. Protein sequence: CASSLNSGGNQPQHF. The chain carries TRBV11-2 and TRBJ1-5, with 7 bases matching TRBD1. The trim removed 2 bases at V and 4 bases at J, leaving 5 bases unmatched. The CDR3 extends over 15 amino acids. Germline V gene data show CDR1 as SGHAT and CDR2 as FQNNGV. The full variable domain, rest sourced from reference TRBV11-2 and TRBJ1-5, is EAGVAQSPRYKIIEKRQSVAFWCNPISGHATLYWYQQILGQGPKLLIQFQNNGVVDDSQLPKDRFSAERLKGVDSTLKIQPAKLEDSAVYLCASSLNSGGNQPQHFGDGTRLSIL.

This clonotype was recorded once. One end of the junction varies from germline; a read error may be responsible. This rearrangement joins TRBV28 to TRBJ2-5; 10 bases map to TRBD2. Judging by the DNA end, TRBJ2-7 fits better; the J call may be wrong. Germline V gene lookup returns CDR1 MDHEN and CDR2 SYDVKM. The CDR3 has 15 amino acids. DNA of the CDR3: TGTACCAGCAGTAACCTAGCGGGAGTAATCTACGAGCAGTACTTC. Protein sequence: CTSSNLAGVIYEQYF.

The chain carries TRBV28 and TRBJ1-4; no reliable D call. This CDR3 has 13 amino acids. In germline, CDR1 is MDHEN, CDR2 SYDVKM. With 3 bases removed from V and 5 bases from J, the gap between germline ends came to 7 bases. The CDR3 here is CASSFEGNEKLFF. CDR3 DNA sequence: TGTGCCAGCAGTTTTGAAGGGAATGAAAAACTGTTTTTT.

In this sample, this clonotype turned up a few times. The chain combines TRBV3-1 with TRBJ2-7; D tentatively fits TRBD1 or TRBD2 (5 bases each). CDR3 length equals 16 residues. The V and J ends lost 4 bases and 0 bases respectively, with 16 bases between them. Germline CDR1 and CDR2: LGHDT and YNNKEL (reference sequence). This CDR3 reads CASSPPRDGTSYEQYF. In nucleotides, the CDR3 is TGTGCCAGCAGCCCTCCCCGGGACGGAACCTCCTACGAGCAGTACTTC.

The CDR3: CSANHRATGNTIYF. CDR3 DNA sequence: TGCAGTGCTAATCACAGGGCTACTGGAAACACCATATATTTT. The gene calls are TRBV20-1 and TRBJ1-3; TRBD1 might be the D (6 bases). V shed 4 bases and J shed 2 bases, with 12 bases lying between them. The CDR3 contains 14 residues. Germline values: CDR1 DFQATT, CDR2 SNEGSKA (reference sequence).

The rearrangement uses TRBV12-3 or TRBV12-4 and TRBJ2-5; D is unclear. This CDR3 spans 14 amino acids. Trimming shortened V by 5 bases and J by 1 base, and 11 bases separated the two germline ends. Here the CDR3 DNA reads TGTGCCAGCAGTGAAACAGTTCTCCAAGAGACCCAGTACTTC. The encoded protein is CASSETVLQETQYF.

This clonotype was found a few times. The genes are TRBV9 and TRBJ2-5; D is uncertain. CDR3 length equals 15 residues. Germline V lookup: CDR1 SGDLS, CDR2 YYNGEE. The ends were cut back, 0 bases at V and 5 bases at J, with 14 bases in the middle. The CDR3 region is CASSVGVSWWETQYF. The CDR3 DNA sequence: TGTGCCAGCAGCGTAGGAGTCTCTTGGTGGGAGACCCAGTACTTC.

The J gene is TRBJ2-1, the V gene TRBV5-5, with D unclear. V lost 3 bases to trimming and J lost 7 bases, with 14 bases between them. The CDR3 covers 14 residues. Germline V lookup: CDR1 SGHKS, CDR2 YYEKEE (reference sequence). CDR3 amino acids: CASSSSTVTNEQFF. The CDR3 region has the DNA TGTGCCAGCAGCTCCTCGACCGTGACGAATGAGCAGTTCTTC.